A selection of T cell receptor beta chains follows, all from one sample in a study of cytomegalovirus exposure and HLA in healthy donors. Sequenced by immunoSEQ multiplex PCR; TCRdb stores in-frame clones only, minus some. The sample carries about 120,000 clones, about 80% recorded once. The sample consisted of PBMCs. These receptors all stem from a female donor in good health and CMV-seropositive. Both conserved end residues are part of each CDR3. Fields, in order: clone size, J gene, D gene, V gene, CDR3 protein, CDR3 DNA. A D gene is named only where the DNA matches it firmly. A clone size is listed for some rows: how often the clone was seen (once, few, many), or a class if it is expanded.

>NA|TRBJ2-7|TRBD1|TRBV12-5
CASGNRQGSYEQYF
TGTGCTAGTGGTAATCGACAGGGGTCCTACGAGCAGTACTTC
>NA|TRBJ2-7|TRBD1|TRBV7-9
CASSPPLTGLSTYEQYF
TGTGCCAGCAGCCCCCCGTTGACAGGGTTGTCGACCTACGAGCAGTACTTC
>NA|TRBJ2-2|NA|TRBV10-1
CASSEVQNTGELFF
TGCGCCAGCAGTGAGGTACAGAACACCGGGGAGCTGTTTTTT
>NA|TRBJ2-7|TRBD1|TRBV28
CASIDPGTGMYEQYF
TGTGCCAGCATCGATCCGGGGACAGGGATGTACGAGCAGTACTTC
>NA|TRBJ1-2|NA|TRBV5-1
CASAHNANYGYTF
TGCGCCAGCGCTCACAACGCTAACTATGGCTACACCTTC
>NA|TRBJ2-4|NA|TRBV28
CATGGSLIAKNIQYF
TGTGCTACGGGTGGTAGTTTGATAGCCAAAAACATTCAGTACTTC
>NA|TRBJ2-3|NA|TRBV30
CAWSGAPNTDTQYF
TGTGCCTGGAGTGGGGCCCCCAACACAGATACGCAGTATTTT
>once|TRBJ1-3|NA|TRBV13
CASSSRPGGAGNTIYF
TGTGCCAGCAGCTCACGCCCGGGGGGCGCTGGAAACACCATATATTTT
>NA|TRBJ2-7|TRBD1|TRBV5-1
CASSLQPTGYEQYF
TGCGCCAGCAGCTTACAACCGACAGGGTACGAGCAGTACTTC
>NA|TRBJ2-6|NA|TRBV4-1
CASSQDRRGVVAGANVLTF
TGCGCCAGCAGCCAAGATCGGAGGGGAGTGGTAGCTGGGGCCAACGTCCTGACTTTC
>few|TRBJ2-7|NA|TRBV6-1
CASSEDKTFPRRGEQYF
TGTGCCAGCAGTGAAGATAAAACCTTTCCCCGGAGAGGCGAGCAGTACTTC
>NA|TRBJ1-4|TRBD1|TRBV30
CALTGQLNEKLFF
TGTGCCCTGACGGGACAGCTTAATGAAAAACTGTTTTTT
>NA|TRBJ1-3|NA|TRBV27
CASSLNANSGNTIYF
TGTGCCAGCAGTCTAAACGCGAACTCTGGAAACACCATATATTTT
>few|TRBJ1-2|NA|TRBV30
CAWRILNYGYTF
TGTGCCTGGAGAATTCTGAACTATGGCTACACCTTC
>NA|TRBJ2-3|NA|TRBV5-5
CASSLGAGLSDTQYF
TGTGCCAGCAGCTTGGGGGCGGGGCTGTCAGATACGCAGTATTTT
>NA|TRBJ1-6|NA|TRBV30
CAWSPRMGSYNSPLHF
TGTGCCTGGAGTCCTAGGATGGGCTCCTATAATTCACCCCTCCACTTT
>NA|TRBJ1-6|NA|TRBV28
CASNGGGAPLHF
TGTGCCAGCAATGGGGGAGGAGCACCCCTCCACTTT
>NA|TRBJ2-1|TRBD1|TRBV5-4
CASSGTVGHYNEQFF
TGTGCCAGCAGCGGGACAGTGGGCCACTACAATGAGCAGTTCTTC
>NA|TRBJ1-1|NA|TRBV7-2
CASSPSLRSTEAFF
TGTGCCAGCAGCCCCTCATTACGGAGCACTGAAGCTTTCTTT
>NA|TRBJ2-1|TRBD2|TRBV11-3
CASSSTGTSVYEQFF
TGTGCCAGCAGCTCCACCGGGACTAGTGTCTATGAGCAGTTCTTC
>NA|TRBJ1-2|NA|TRBV10-1
CASSLFTGGNYGYTF
TGCGCCAGCAGCCTATTCACAGGAGGGAACTATGGCTACACCTTC
>few|TRBJ1-1|NA|TRBV28
CASSLRRTEAFF
TGTGCCAGCAGTTTACGCAGGACTGAAGCTTTCTTT
>NA|TRBJ2-3|TRBD2|TRBV10-1
CASSESTSGLSTDTQYF
TGCGCCAGCAGTGAGTCAACTAGCGGGCTTAGCACAGATACGCAGTATTTT
>NA|TRBJ1-1|NA|TRBV7-8
CASSLTESLNTEAFF
TGTGCCAGCAGCTTGACAGAGTCCCTCAACACTGAAGCTTTCTTT
>once|TRBJ2-3|NA|TRBV14
CASSQVVGNREQDTQYF
TGTGCCAGCAGCCAAGTGGTTGGGAACAGGGAACAAGATACGCAGTATTTT
>NA|TRBJ1-5|NA|TRBV27
CASSLTENQPQHF
TGTGCCAGCAGTCTGACGGAGAATCAGCCCCAGCATTTT
>NA|TRBJ1-1|TRBD1|TRBV5-4
CASSEYPGQTEAFF
TGTGCCAGCAGCGAATATCCGGGACAGACTGAAGCTTTCTTT
>NA|TRBJ1-1|NA|TRBV5-4
CASSLASRYGEAFF
TGTGCCAGCAGCTTGGCCTCACGGTATGGGGAGGCTTTCTTT
>NA|TRBJ1-2|NA|TRBV2
CASKAGAIYGYTF
TGTGCCAGCAAGGCAGGGGCCATCTATGGCTACACCTTC
>NA|TRBJ1-2|TRBD1|TRBV6-5
CASSYTGTAFNYGYTF
TGTGCCAGCAGTTACACCGGGACAGCCTTTAACTATGGCTACACCTTC
>NA|TRBJ1-2|NA|TRBV25-1
CASTFGNYGYTF
TGTGCCAGCACCTTCGGGAACTATGGCTACACCTTC
>once|TRBJ2-4|NA|TRBV27
CASRDRAKNIQYF
TGTGCCAGCAGAGACAGGGCCAAAAACATTCAGTACTTC
>NA|TRBJ1-6|NA|TRBV6-5
CASSLEDRSPLHF
TGTGCCAGCAGTTTAGAAGACAGATCACCCCTCCACTTT
>NA|TRBJ2-7|TRBD2|TRBV11-2
CASSLAGGFSSYEQYF
TGTGCCAGCAGCTTAGCCGGGGGGTTTAGCTCCTACGAGCAGTACTTC
>NA|TRBJ1-1|TRBD1|TRBV29-1
CSVERDRGEAFF
TGCAGCGTTGAGAGGGACAGAGGTGAAGCTTTCTTT
>once|TRBJ2-1|NA|TRBV5-1
CASSLVGGNEQFF
TGCGCCAGCAGCTTGGTCGGCGGAAATGAGCAGTTCTTC
>once|TRBJ2-2|TRBD2|TRBV5-1
CASSFLAGARHGELFF
TGCGCCAGCAGCTTTCTAGCGGGGGCTAGGCACGGGGAGCTGTTTTTT
>NA|TRBJ1-1|NA|TRBV7-9
CASSLVTNLNTEAFF
TGTGCCAGCAGCTTAGTCACAAATTTGAACACTGAAGCTTTCTTT
>NA|TRBJ2-3|TRBD2|TRBV4-2
CASSHAGGATDTQYF
TGTGCCAGCAGCCACGCGGGGGGGGCCACAGATACGCAGTATTTT
>NA|TRBJ1-1|TRBD1|TRBV2
CASSQTGGATEAFF
TGTGCCAGCAGCCAGACAGGGGGTGCCACTGAAGCTTTCTTT